The source of this TCR beta chain is a study of beta chain features in type 1 diabetes. Regarding the study as a whole: Sequencing used cDNA, and cells with high TCR expression could therefore be over-represented. Healthy donors had naive, central memory and Treg TCRB repertoires that appeared less similar than those seen among patients.

This clone was counted between two and nine times. Its specificity is unknown. Since all of the isolated RNA was reverse transcribed, expressed TCRB transcripts were what got sequenced. Sequenced by immunoSEQ multiplex PCR; TCRdb stores in-frame clones only, minus some. This sample yields 680,000 or so clones, of which around 16% are seen a single time; approximately 0.087% belongs to the top ten. Germline values: CDR1 LGHNA, CDR2 YNFKEQ. The junction had 2 bases not matched to a gene; V was cut back by 0 bases and J by 0 bases. The CDR3 extends over 16 amino acids. The genes are TRBV4-2 and TRBJ2-1; TRBD2 aligns across 7 bases. The TCR comes from a man in his late teens or twenties in good health. The specimen sequenced was naive CD4+ T cells from blood. This CDR3 reads CASSQETSRSYNEQFF. CDR3 DNA sequence: TGTGCCAGCAGCCAAGAGACTAGCCGCTCCTACAATGAGCAGTTCTTC.